This T cell receptor (beta chain) was retrieved from a study of CD8 T cells in ankylosing spondylitis (dated by TCRdb to 2015 to 2018). Broadly, across the study: To find TCR variants linked to disease, the study profiled T cell receptor beta repertoires in ankylosing spondylitis patients and healthy donors. The full study cohort was made up of 20 to 25 ankylosing spondylitis patients and roughly 100 healthy donors. Peripheral blood samples were taken, and synovial fluid was additionally collected from ankylosing spondylitis patients. The study at large found these results: According to the report, matched synovial fluid samples from ankylosing spondylitis patients were significantly enriched for the disease-linked clones. The disease-linked clones had a CD8+ phenotype and were found at relatively low frequencies in peripheral blood. Blood from ankylosing spondylitis patients appeared to be characterized by a TCR beta motif made up of several highly homologous amino acid variants. Some motif variants were previously reported in synovial fluid and blood of reactive arthritis patients, suggesting common disease-initiation mechanisms.

This clonotype was observed a handful of times. Its antigen is still unknown. No much larger clone exists at a distance of one base, and base qualities are not known. Reading the germline V gene gives CDR1 LGHNA and CDR2 YNFKEQ. Including the terminal cysteine and phenylalanine, the CDR3 comprises 17 residues. CDR3 DNA is the only sequence kept; it has 51 bases, read in frame from the first base. The trim is 0 bases for V and 1 base for J, with a gap of 12 bases between the germline ends. TCRdb lists the instrument as Illumina HiSeq 2500. TCR beta libraries were prepared by quantitative 5'-RACE with molecular barcodes. Per the authors' processing: A new computational method based on a probabilistic model of VDJ rearrangement was used to identify disease-linked TCR variants. TCRdb trimmed the raw reads at Q25, called clones with MiXCR and kept productive beta chains. One record per CDR3 amino acid sequence lists the most common genes and DNA. The V and J calls reflect TCRdb's pipeline rather than the authors' work. The sample yields about 750,000 distinct CDR3 sequences; around 20% were counted once. Of the sample, roughly a fifth falls within the top ten clones.

This clonotype was obtained from a male donor with ankylosing spondylitis. This chain joins TRBV4-2 to TRBJ2-2; TRBD2 is a weak D gene call, 5 bases matching. Sequences were obtained from blood, either unsorted or a sorted T cell fraction (not recorded which). The CDR3 reads CASSQEGTGMNTGELFF. The nucleotide sequence is TGTGCCAGCAGCCAAGAAGGAACGGGGATGAACACCGGGGAGCTGTTTTTT.